The present TCR beta chain was sequenced within a study of early T cells in non-severe SARS-CoV-2 infection. Study in general: Sequenced material consisted of bulk RNA (from unsorted whole blood), and chains were unpaired.

The library protocol tagged individual cDNA molecules with unique molecular identifiers. One entry per CDR3 protein results from TCRdb running MiXCR on the 5' RACE reads. The sample consists of some 62,000 distinct CDR3 sequences, 7.5% to 9% of them appearing once. Study-level points and caveats: A preference for anti-spike CD8 responses marked VDJdb matching, which missed private and CD4 specificities.

Concerning this clonotype: Its target is unknown.

Unmatched junction bases numbered 5, after V lost 5 bases and J lost 7 bases. Germline V gene data show CDR1 as MNHEY and CDR2 as SVGAGI. The CDR3 sequence is 15 residues long. The source of this sequence is an adult who was a healthcare worker with PCR-confirmed SARS-CoV-2 infection or an uninfected control (not recorded which). Sequenced material: whole blood, taken at baseline. The rearrangement joins TRBV6-5 to TRBJ2-3; TRBD2 agrees at 14 bases. The DNA for the CDR3 is TGTGCCAGCAGTGTCGGGACTAGCGGGAGCTATACGCAGTATTTT. Translated: CASSVGTSGSYTQYF.